This T cell receptor (beta chain) stems from a study of blood T cell repertoires in COVID-19. Study-wide background: Acute-phase and convalescent COVID-19 samples originated in the United States, Italy and Spain. PBMCs, B-cell-depleted T cells, or T cells provided the cDNA or gDNA that made up the material.

Authors' data handling: Reference gene primer amplification gave estimated nucleated cell counts. Data came from immunoSEQ multiplex PCR; TCRdb stores just in-frame clones and leaves some out. V and J calls and clone size follow that table, whereas D and trimming were derived from the DNA. The sample consists of about 130,000 clones, about 77% of them appearing once. Germline lookup yields CDR1 KGHSH and CDR2 LQKENI. The CDR3 is 14 residues long. V shed 3 bases and J shed 8 bases, with 16 bases lying between them. The chain couples TRBV18 to TRBJ1-2, with D possibly matching TRBD1 (6 bases). The specimen sequenced was peripheral blood. The clonotype originates from an elderly man with acute or convalescent COVID-19. CDR3 DNA sequence: TGTGCCAGCTCACCTCGCGTACAGGGAGGGGGCTACACCTTC. It yields the protein CASSPRVQGGGYTF.